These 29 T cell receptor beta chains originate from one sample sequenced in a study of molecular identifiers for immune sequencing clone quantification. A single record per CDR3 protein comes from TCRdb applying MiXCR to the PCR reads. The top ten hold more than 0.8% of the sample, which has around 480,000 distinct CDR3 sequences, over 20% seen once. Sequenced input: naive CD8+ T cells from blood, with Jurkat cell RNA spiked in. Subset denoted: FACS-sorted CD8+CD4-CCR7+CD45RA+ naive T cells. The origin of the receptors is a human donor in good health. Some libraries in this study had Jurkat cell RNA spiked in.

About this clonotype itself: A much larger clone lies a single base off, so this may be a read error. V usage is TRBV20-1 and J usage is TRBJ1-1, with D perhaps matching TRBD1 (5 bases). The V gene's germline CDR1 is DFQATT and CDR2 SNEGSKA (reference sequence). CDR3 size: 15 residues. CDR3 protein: CSARDGGVTNAEAFF. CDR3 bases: TGCAGTGCTAGAGATGGAGGGGTCACGAACGCTGAAGCTTTCTTT.

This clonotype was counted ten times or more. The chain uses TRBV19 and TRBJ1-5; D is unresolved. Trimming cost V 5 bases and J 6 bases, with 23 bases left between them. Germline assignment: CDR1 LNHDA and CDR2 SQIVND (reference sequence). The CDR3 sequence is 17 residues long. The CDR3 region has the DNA TGTGCCAGTAGTGTATATGCCTATGTGGGCGGCGGTCAGCCCCAGCATTTT. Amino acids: CASSVYAYVGGGQPQHF.

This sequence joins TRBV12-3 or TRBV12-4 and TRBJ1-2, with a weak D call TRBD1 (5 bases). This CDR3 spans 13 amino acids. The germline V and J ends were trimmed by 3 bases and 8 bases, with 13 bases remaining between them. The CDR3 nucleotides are TGTGCCAGCAGTTTTTGGGGGATTAAGGGCTACACCTTC. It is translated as CASSFWGIKGYTF.

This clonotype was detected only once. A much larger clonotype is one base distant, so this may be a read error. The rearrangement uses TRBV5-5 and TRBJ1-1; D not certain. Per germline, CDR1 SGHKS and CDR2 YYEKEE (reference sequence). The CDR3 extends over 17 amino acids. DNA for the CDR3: TGTGCCAGCGGCTTGGAAGGGAGGTACAGCATGAACACTGAAGCTTTCTTT. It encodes CASGLEGRYSMNTEAFF.

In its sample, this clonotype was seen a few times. CDR3 loop: CASGEGTGELFF. The CDR3 DNA sequence: TGTGCCAGCGGAGAAGGGACCGGGGAGCTGTTTTTT. V gene TRBV11-3 combines with J gene TRBJ2-2; D ambiguous. V lost 8 bases to trimming and J lost 5 bases, with 9 bases between them. Germline V CDR1 and CDR2: SGHNT, YENEEA. There are 12 residues in the CDR3. Full variable domain (remainder filled in from reference TRBV11-3 and TRBJ2-2): EAGVVQSPRYKIIEKKQPVAFWCNPISGHNTLYWYLQNLGQGPELLIRYENEEAVDDSQLPKDRFSAERLKGVDSTLKIQPAELGDSAVYLCASGEGTGELFFGEGSRLTVL.

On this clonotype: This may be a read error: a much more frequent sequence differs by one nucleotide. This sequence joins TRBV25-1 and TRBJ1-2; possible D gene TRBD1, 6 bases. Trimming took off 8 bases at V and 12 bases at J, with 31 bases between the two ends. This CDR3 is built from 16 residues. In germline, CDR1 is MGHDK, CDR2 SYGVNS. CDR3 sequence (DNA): TGTGCCAGCTCGTTTATAATGGGGGGCTACCGAGAGGGCCACACCTTC. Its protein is CASSFIMGGYREGHTF.

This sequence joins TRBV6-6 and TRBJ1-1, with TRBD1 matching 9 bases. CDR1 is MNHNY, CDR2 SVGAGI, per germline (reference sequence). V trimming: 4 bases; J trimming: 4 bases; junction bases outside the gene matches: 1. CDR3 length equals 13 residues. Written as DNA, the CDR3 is TGTGCCAGCAGTTGGACAGGGGCCACTGAAGCTTTCTTT. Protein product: CASSWTGATEAFF.

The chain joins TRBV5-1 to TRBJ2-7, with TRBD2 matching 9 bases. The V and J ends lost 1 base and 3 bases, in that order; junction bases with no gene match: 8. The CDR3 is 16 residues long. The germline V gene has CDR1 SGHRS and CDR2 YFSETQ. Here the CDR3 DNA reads TGCGCCAGCAGCTTGACGGCTAGCGGGGACGTCTACGAGCAGTACTTC. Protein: CASSLTASGDVYEQYF.

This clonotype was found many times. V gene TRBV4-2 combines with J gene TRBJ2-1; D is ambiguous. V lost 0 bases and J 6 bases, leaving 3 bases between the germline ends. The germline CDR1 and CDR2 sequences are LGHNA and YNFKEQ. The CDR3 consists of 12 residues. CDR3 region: CASSQDVNEQFF. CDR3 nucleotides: TGTGCCAGCAGCCAAGATGTCAATGAGCAGTTCTTC.

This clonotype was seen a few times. The CDR3 region has the DNA TGTGCCAGTAGCCCCACAGGGTTGAATTCACCCCTCCACTTT. Amino acid sequence: CASSPTGLNSPLHF. The V and J genes are TRBV19 and TRBJ1-6; D possibly corresponds to TRBD1 (6 bases). The germline V gene has CDR1 LNHDA and CDR2 SQIVND (reference sequence). This CDR3 has 14 amino acids. The ends were cut back, 6 bases at V and 7 bases at J, with 13 bases in the middle.

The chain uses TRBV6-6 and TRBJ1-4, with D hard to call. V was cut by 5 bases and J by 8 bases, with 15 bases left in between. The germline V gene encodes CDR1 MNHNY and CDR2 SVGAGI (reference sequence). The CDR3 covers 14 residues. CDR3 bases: TGTGCCAGCAGTCGAGGGCGGTCGGAAGAAAAACTGTTTTTT. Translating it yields CASSRGRSEEKLFF.

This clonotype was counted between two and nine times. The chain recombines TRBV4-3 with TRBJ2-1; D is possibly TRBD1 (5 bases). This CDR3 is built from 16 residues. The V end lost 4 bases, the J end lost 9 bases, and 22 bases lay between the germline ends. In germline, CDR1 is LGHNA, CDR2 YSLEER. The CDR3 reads CASSPNFHGQKSEQFF. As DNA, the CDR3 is TGCGCCAGCAGCCCCAATTTTCATGGACAAAAGAGTGAGCAGTTCTTC.

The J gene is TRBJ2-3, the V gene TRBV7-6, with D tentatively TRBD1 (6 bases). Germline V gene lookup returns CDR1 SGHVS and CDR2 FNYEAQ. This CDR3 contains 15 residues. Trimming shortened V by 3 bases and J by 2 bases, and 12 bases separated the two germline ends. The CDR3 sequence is CASSFTTGHTDTQYF. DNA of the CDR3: TGTGCCAGCAGCTTTACGACAGGCCACACAGATACGCAGTATTTT.

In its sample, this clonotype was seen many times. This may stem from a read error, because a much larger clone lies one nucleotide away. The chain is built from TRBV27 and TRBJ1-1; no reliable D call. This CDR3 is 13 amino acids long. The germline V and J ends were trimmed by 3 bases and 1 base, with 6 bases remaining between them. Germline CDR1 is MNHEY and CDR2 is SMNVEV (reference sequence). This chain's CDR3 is CASSFRENTEAFF. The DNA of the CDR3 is TGTGCCAGCAGTTTTAGGGAGAACACTGAAGCTTTCTTT.

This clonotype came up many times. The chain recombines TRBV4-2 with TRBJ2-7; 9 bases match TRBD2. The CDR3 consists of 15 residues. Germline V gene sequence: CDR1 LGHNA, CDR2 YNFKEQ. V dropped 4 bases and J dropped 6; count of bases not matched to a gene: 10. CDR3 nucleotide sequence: TGTGCCAGCAGCCCACCGACTAGCGGTGAAGTCGAGCAGTACTTC. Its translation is CASSPPTSGEVEQYF.

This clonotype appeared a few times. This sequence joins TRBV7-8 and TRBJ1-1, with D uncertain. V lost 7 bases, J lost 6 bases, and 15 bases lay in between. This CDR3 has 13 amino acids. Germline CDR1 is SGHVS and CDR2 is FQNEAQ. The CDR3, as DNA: TGTGCCAGCACCGGGGAGTATGCAGCTGAAGCTTTCTTT. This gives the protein CASTGEYAAEAFF.

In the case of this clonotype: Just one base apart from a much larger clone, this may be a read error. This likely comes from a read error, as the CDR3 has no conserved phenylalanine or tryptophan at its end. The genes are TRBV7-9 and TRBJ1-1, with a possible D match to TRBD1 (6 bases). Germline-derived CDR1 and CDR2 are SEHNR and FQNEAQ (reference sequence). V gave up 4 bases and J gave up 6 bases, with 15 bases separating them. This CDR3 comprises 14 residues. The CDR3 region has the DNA TGTGCCAGCAGCTGGGCAGGGGATGGCTCTGAAGCTTTCTTG. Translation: CASSWAGDGSEAFL.

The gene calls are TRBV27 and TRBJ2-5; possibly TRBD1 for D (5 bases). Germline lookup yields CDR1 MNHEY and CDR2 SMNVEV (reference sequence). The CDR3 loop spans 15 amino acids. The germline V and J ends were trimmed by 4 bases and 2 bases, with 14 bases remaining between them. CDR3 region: CASSSQYGQQETQYF. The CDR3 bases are TGTGCCAGCAGTTCACAATACGGACAACAAGAGACCCAGTACTTC.

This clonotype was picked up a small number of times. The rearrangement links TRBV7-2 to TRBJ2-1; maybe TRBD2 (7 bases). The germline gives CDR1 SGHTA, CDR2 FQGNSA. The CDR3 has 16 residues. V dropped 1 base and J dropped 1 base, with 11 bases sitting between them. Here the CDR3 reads CASSLVGGRSYNEQFF. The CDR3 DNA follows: TGTGCCAGCAGCTTAGTCGGGGGGCGGTCCTACAATGAGCAGTTCTTC.

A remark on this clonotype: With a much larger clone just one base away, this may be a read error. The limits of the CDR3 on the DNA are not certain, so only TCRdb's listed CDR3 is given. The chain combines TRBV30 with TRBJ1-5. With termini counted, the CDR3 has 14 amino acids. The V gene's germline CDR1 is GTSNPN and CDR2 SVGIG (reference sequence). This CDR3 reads CAWSVGVGNQPRHF.

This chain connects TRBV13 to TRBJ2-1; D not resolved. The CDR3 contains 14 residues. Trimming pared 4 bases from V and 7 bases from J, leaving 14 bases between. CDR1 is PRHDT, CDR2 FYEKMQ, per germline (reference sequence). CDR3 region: CASSSGPGRNEQFF. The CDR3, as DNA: TGTGCCAGCAGCTCGGGCCCAGGACGGAATGAGCAGTTCTTC.

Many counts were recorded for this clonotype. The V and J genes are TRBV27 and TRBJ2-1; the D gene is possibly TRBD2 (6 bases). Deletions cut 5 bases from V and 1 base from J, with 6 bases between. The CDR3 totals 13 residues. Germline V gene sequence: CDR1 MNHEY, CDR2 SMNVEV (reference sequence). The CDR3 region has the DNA TGTGCCAGCAGTCGGGGGTCCTACAATGAGCAGTTCTTC. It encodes CASSRGSYNEQFF.

CDR3 sequence reads: CSAHGGYRETQYF. CDR3 nucleotides: TGCAGTGCCCACGGTGGATATCGGGAGACCCAGTACTTC. The rearrangement links TRBV20-1 to TRBJ2-5, with D unclear. Between the trimmed V and J ends, which lost 6 bases and 5 bases, there was a span of 16 bases. CDR3 length: 13 residues. The germline CDR1 and CDR2 sequences are DFQATT and SNEGSKA (reference sequence).

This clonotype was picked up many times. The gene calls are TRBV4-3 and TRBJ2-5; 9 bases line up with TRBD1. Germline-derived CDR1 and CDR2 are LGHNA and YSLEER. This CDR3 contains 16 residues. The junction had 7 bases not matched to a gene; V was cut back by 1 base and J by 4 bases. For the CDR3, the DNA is TGCGCCAGCAGCCAAGCTAGGACAGGGGTAGGAGAGACCCAGTACTTC. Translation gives CASSQARTGVGETQYF.

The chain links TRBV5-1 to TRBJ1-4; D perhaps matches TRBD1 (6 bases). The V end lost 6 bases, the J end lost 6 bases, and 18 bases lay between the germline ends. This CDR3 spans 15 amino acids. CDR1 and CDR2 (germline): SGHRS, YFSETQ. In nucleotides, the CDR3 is TGCGCCAGCAACCCCGGACAGCCGGGGGATGAAAAACTGTTTTTT. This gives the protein CASNPGQPGDEKLFF.

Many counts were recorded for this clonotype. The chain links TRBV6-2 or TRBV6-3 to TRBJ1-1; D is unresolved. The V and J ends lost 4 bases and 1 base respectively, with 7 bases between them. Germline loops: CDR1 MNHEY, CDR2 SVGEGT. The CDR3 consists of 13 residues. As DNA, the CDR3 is TGTGCCAGCAGTTTTAGTTGGAACACTGAAGCTTTCTTT. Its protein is CASSFSWNTEAFF.

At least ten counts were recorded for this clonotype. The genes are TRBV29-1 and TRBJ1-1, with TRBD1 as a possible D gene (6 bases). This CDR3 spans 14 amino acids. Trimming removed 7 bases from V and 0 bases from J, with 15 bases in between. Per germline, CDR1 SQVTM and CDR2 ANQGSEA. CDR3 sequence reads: CSDDIQGLNTEAFF. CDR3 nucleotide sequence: TGCAGCGATGACATACAGGGACTGAACACTGAAGCTTTCTTT.

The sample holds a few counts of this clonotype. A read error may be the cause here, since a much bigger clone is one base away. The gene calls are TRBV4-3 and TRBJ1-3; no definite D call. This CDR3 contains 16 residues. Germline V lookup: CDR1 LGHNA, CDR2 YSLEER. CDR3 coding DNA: TGCGCCAGCAGCCAGGACCGAGCAAGCTCTGGAACCACCATATATTTT. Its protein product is CASSQDRASSGTTIYF.

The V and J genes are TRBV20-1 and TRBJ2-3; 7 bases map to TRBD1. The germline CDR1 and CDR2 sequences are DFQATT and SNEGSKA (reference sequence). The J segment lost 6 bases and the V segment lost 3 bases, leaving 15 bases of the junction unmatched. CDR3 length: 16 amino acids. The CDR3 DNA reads TGCAGTGCTAGGGCCCAAAGTAACAGGGGTCCTGATACGCAGTATTTT. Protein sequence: CSARAQSNRGPDTQYF.